Each of the 29 T cell receptor beta chains below was sequenced from the same sample in a study of Graves' ophthalmopathy and Graves' hyperthyroidism (dated by TCRdb to 2017 to 2018). For sequencing, an Illumina HiSeq 2000 was employed. For repertoire sequencing, TCR beta CDR3 regions were amplified from RNA transcripts. HTBI primers and the Qiagen OneStep RT-PCR kit were used in a first-round RT-PCR, which was followed by a second-round multiplex PCR, size selection and purification. In TCRdb, the public reads were trimmed at Q25 with fastp and aligned with MiXCR, with productive beta chains retained. Rows matching on CDR3 protein sequence are summarized as one entry with the most common DNA and genes. Present in this sample are approximately 160,000 distinct CDR3 sequences, roughly 36% of which were seen just once. Around 9.3% of the sample is held by the ten biggest clonotypes. Sequenced: peripheral blood. The receptors stem from a man aged 25 to 40 with Graves' ophthalmopathy. Donor details come from another sample of the same person, matched by shared clones.

In its sample, this clonotype was seen many times. The V call is TRBV2, the J call TRBJ1-1; 9 bases agree with TRBD1. Germline V gives CDR1 SNHLY, CDR2 FYNNEI. This CDR3 is built from 14 residues. J was trimmed by 1 base and V by 6 bases; bases with no gene match: 3. The CDR3 protein is CASREDRGNTEAFF. The CDR3 coding sequence is TGTGCCAGCAGGGAGGACAGGGGGAACACTGAAGCTTTCTTT.

V is TRBV28 and J is TRBJ1-2; D is perhaps TRBD1 (5 bases). V lost 7 bases and J 6 bases, leaving 15 bases between the germline ends. The V gene's germline CDR1 is MDHEN and CDR2 SYDVKM. This CDR3 region has 13 residues. The CDR3 DNA reads TGTGCCAGCAAGGGGCATAAGGAGGATGGCTACACCTTC. Its translation is CASKGHKEDGYTF.

This clonotype occurred many times. J is TRBJ2-5 and V is TRBV28; 7 bases line up with TRBD2. V lost 5 bases, J lost 4 bases, and 7 bases stayed unmatched. Germline CDR1 is MDHEN and CDR2 is SYDVKM. The CDR3 contains 14 residues. CDR3 in DNA: TGTGCCAGCAGTCAAGGGGCGGGAGTAGAGACCCAGTACTTC. Its protein is CASSQGAGVETQYF.

This clonotype was detected many times. The CDR3 reads CASRASGTVVYNSPLHF. The CDR3 DNA sequence: TGTGCCAGCAGAGCATCAGGGACAGTCGTCTATAATTCACCCCTCCACTTT. The J gene is TRBJ1-6, the V gene TRBV7-2, with 7 positions matching TRBD1. J was trimmed by 3 bases and V by 6 bases; bases with no gene match: 11. CDR3 length: 17 amino acids. The germline V gene encodes CDR1 SGHTA and CDR2 FQGNSA.

This clonotype has at least ten counts. The chain employs TRBV24-1 and TRBJ2-7; the D call may be TRBD1 or TRBD2 (5 bases each). V lost 5 bases and J lost 5, with 12 bases in between. The length of the CDR3 is 13 residues. Germline V gene data show CDR1 as KGHDR and CDR2 as SFDVKD. The CDR3 region is CATSGRGANEQYF. DNA of the CDR3: TGTGCCACCAGTGGACGAGGGGCCAACGAGCAGTACTTC.

This clonotype was recorded at least ten times. The rearrangement uses TRBV30 and TRBJ1-3, with 8 bases aligning to TRBD1. V dropped 4 bases and J dropped 3; count of bases not matched to a gene: 5. The CDR3 has 14 residues. Germline values: CDR1 GTSNPN, CDR2 SVGIG (reference sequence). CDR3 nucleotides: TGTGCCTGGATGACGGACAGGGTTGGAAACACCATATATTTT. This codes for CAWMTDRVGNTIYF.

This clonotype was detected many times. The chain carries TRBV4-1 and TRBJ1-2; D is unresolved. Germline values: CDR1 MGHRA, CDR2 YSYEKL. The CDR3 covers 16 residues. V lost 1 base to trimming and J lost 6 bases, with 18 bases between them. The CDR3 DNA is TGCGCCAGCAGCCAAGTGCGATCCCCTCGACCTGATGGCTACACCTTC. This gives the protein CASSQVRSPRPDGYTF.

V is TRBV6-1 and J is TRBJ2-4; unclear D gene. The CDR3 has 13 residues. V lost 6 bases, J lost 2 bases, and 8 bases lay in between. Germline lookup yields CDR1 MNHNS and CDR2 SASEGT. The CDR3 loop is CASSESPKNIQYF. In nucleotides, the CDR3 is TGTGCCAGCAGCGAAAGTCCCAAAAACATTCAGTACTTC.

This clonotype has a count of ten or more. The J gene is TRBJ1-2, the V gene TRBV9; D uncertain. Germline V CDR1 and CDR2: SGDLS, YYNGEE. The CDR3 is 15 amino acids. V was clipped by 7 bases and J by 4 bases, with 20 bases between them. The CDR3 DNA follows: TGTGCCAGCCATTATGGAAGCGGCAGAACCTATGGCTACACCTTC. Protein: CASHYGSGRTYGYTF.

The chain has TRBV19 and TRBJ2-2, with D hard to call. Trimming removed 5 bases from V and 3 bases from J, with 16 bases in between. The CDR3 runs to 16 residues. CDR1 and CDR2 from the germline V gene are LNHDA and SQIVND (reference sequence). The CDR3 sequence: CASSPLASPDTGELFF. The DNA of the CDR3 is TGTGCCAGTAGTCCCCTGGCCTCTCCGGACACCGGGGAGCTGTTTTTT.

On this clonotype: Germline is not matched at one junction end, which may reflect a read error. The CDR3 nucleotides read TGTGCCAGCAGCGTAGATGGTGGCGAGCAGTACTTC. Protein sequence: CASSVDGGEQYF. The chain links TRBV11-2 to TRBJ2-7; D is undetermined. Germline CDR1 SGHAT, CDR2 FQNNGV. This CDR3 is 12 amino acids long. The whole variable domain, filled in from reference TRBV11-2 and TRBJ2-7, reads EAGVAQSPRYKIIEKRQSVAFWCNPISGHATLYWYQQILGQGPKLLIQFQNNGVVDDSQLPKDRFSAERLKGVDSTLKIQPAKLEDSAVYLCASSVDGGEQYFGPGTRLTVT.

The rearrangement links TRBV7-8 to TRBJ2-7, with 8 bases fitting TRBD1. Germline V lookup: CDR1 SGHVS, CDR2 FQNEAQ. V lost 8 bases to trimming and J lost 4 bases; unmatched junction nucleotides: 19. CDR3 length equals 17 residues. The CDR3 reads CASAPTSNNRGRYEQYF. CDR3 nucleotides: TGTGCCAGCGCCCCGACTTCCAATAACAGGGGGAGATACGAGCAGTACTTC.

This clonotype was counted ten times or more. CDR3 sequence: CASSYGAPGDTEAFF. The CDR3 nucleotides read TGTGCCAGCAGTTACGGGGCCCCCGGGGACACTGAAGCTTTCTTT. The V call is TRBV6-5, the J call TRBJ1-1; tentatively, D is TRBD1 (5 bases). The CDR3 is 15 amino acids. CDR1 is MNHEY, CDR2 SVGAGI, per germline. V was clipped by 2 bases and J by 3 bases, with 13 bases between them.

This clonotype has at least ten counts. V and J are TRBV27 and TRBJ1-3; D call uncertain. Germline CDR1 and CDR2: MNHEY and SMNVEV (reference sequence). This CDR3 spans 14 amino acids. The V end lost 6 bases, the J end lost 0 bases, and 9 bases lay between the germline ends. The CDR3 nucleotides read TGTGCCAGCAGGTCGGCTACCTCTGGAAACACCATATATTTT. Translating it yields CASRSATSGNTIYF.

The chain recombines TRBV12-3 or TRBV12-4 with TRBJ1-1; no reliable D call. V shed 3 bases and J shed 9 bases, with 17 bases lying between them. The CDR3 contains 14 residues. The CDR3 sequence is CASSFAPPASKAFF. The DNA of the CDR3 is TGTGCCAGCAGTTTCGCCCCGCCAGCCTCTAAAGCTTTCTTT.

This chain links TRBV13 with TRBJ2-7, with a weak D call TRBD2 (6 bases). This CDR3 has 15 residues. V was pared by 4 bases and J by 2 bases, with 15 bases between. The germline gives CDR1 PRHDT, CDR2 FYEKMQ (reference sequence). The CDR3 spells CASSSLGGVPYEQYF. Here the CDR3 DNA reads TGTGCCAGCAGCTCTCTTGGCGGGGTCCCCTACGAGCAGTACTTC.

This clonotype has a count of ten or more. V usage is TRBV24-1 and J usage is TRBJ2-2; the match to TRBD2 covers 10 bases. Germline V gene data show CDR1 as KGHDR and CDR2 as SFDVKD. The CDR3 runs to 16 residues. V gave up 0 bases and J gave up 3 bases; unmatched junction bases: 0. The DNA of the CDR3 is TGTGCCACCAGTGATTTGACTAGCGGGGACACCGGGGAGCTGTTTTTT. Translated, it gives CATSDLTSGDTGELFF.

This clonotype was observed at least ten times. CDR3 sequence: CASSYSGFGQPQHF. The CDR3 region has the DNA TGTGCCAGCAGTTACTCGGGGTTTGGTCAGCCCCAGCATTTT. This chain connects TRBV6-5 to TRBJ1-5; D call uncertain. The V end lost 0 bases, the J end lost 6 bases, and 9 bases lay between the germline ends. This CDR3 has 14 residues. The germline gives CDR1 MNHEY, CDR2 SVGAGI.

This clonotype was observed a handful of times. The CDR3 nucleotides read TGCGCCAGCAGCCCGCAGACTAGCGGGTTATACGAGCAGTACTTC. It codes for CASSPQTSGLYEQYF. The genes are TRBV5-1 and TRBJ2-7; 10 bases line up with TRBD2. CDR3 length: 15 amino acids. V dropped 4 bases and J dropped 4; count of bases not matched to a gene: 8. Germline CDR1 SGHRS, CDR2 YFSETQ. The full variable domain, with the rest looked up from reference TRBV5-1 and TRBJ2-7, is KAGVTQTPRYLIKTRGQQVTLSCSPISGHRSVSWYQQTPGQGLQFLFEYFSETQRNKGNFPGRFSGRQFSNSRSEMNVSTLELGDSALYLCASSPQTSGLYEQYFGPGTRLTVT.

This chain links TRBV24-1 with TRBJ2-5; 7 bases match TRBD1. CDR1 and CDR2 from the germline V gene are KGHDR and SFDVKD. The CDR3 sequence is 16 residues long. The junction had 11 bases not matched to a gene; V was cut back by 4 bases and J by 4 bases. CDR3 amino acids: CATSEPNGQAGETQYF. The CDR3 coding sequence is TGTGCCACCAGTGAACCAAATGGACAGGCTGGAGAGACCCAGTACTTC.

The gene calls are TRBV12-3 or TRBV12-4 and TRBJ2-5; D might be TRBD2 (5 bases). The CDR3 extends over 15 amino acids. V lost 6 bases and J lost 3, with 17 bases in between. CDR3 protein: CASSPWGEEEETQYF. CDR3 nucleotides: TGTGCCAGCAGCCCCTGGGGAGAGGAAGAAGAGACCCAGTACTTC.

This clonotype has ten or more counts. V usage is TRBV27 and J usage is TRBJ2-7; TRBD1 is a possible D gene (6 bases). Trimming took off 0 bases at V and 5 bases at J, with 14 bases between the two ends. Germline V lookup: CDR1 MNHEY, CDR2 SMNVEV (reference sequence). The CDR3 is 15 residues long. The CDR3 protein is CASSLSKQGRNEQYF. The CDR3 DNA is TGTGCCAGCAGTTTATCGAAACAGGGTAGGAACGAGCAGTACTTC.

In this sample, this clonotype turned up once. V gene TRBV28 combines with J gene TRBJ1-2; D is ambiguous. This CDR3 is built from 12 residues. Looked up from germline, CDR1 is MDHEN and CDR2 is SYDVKM. Trimming shortened V by 3 bases and J by 4 bases, and 6 bases separated the two germline ends. CDR3 bases: TGTGCCAGCAGTTTGGAACCCTATGGCTACACCTTC. Translation: CASSLEPYGYTF.

The V call is TRBV28, the J call TRBJ2-7; tentatively, D is TRBD1 or TRBD2 (5 bases each). Germline CDR1 and CDR2: MDHEN and SYDVKM. This CDR3 is 16 amino acids long. Deletions cut 1 base from V and 7 bases from J, with 20 bases between. In DNA, the CDR3 is TGTGCCAGCAGTTTATCCCCGGGACGGGGTATTAGGGAGCAGTACTTC. This gives the protein CASSLSPGRGIREQYF.

CDR3 amino acids: CASTRGYLGGADYGYTF. In DNA, the CDR3 is TGTGCCAGCACCAGAGGGTATCTTGGGGGCGCGGACTATGGCTACACCTTC. This chain links TRBV6-1 with TRBJ1-2; maybe TRBD1 (6 bases). V dropped 7 bases and J dropped 3 bases, with 24 bases sitting between them. The V gene's germline CDR1 is MNHNS and CDR2 SASEGT. The CDR3 runs 17 residues.

This clonotype has ten or more counts. The chain links TRBV18 to TRBJ2-2, with no clear D. The V end lost 4 bases, the J end lost 7 bases, and 7 bases lay between the germline ends. CDR3 length equals 12 residues. CDR1 and CDR2 (germline): KGHSH, LQKENI. This CDR3 reads CASSRAVGELFF. The CDR3 region has the DNA TGTGCCAGCTCACGGGCAGTCGGGGAGCTGTTTTTT.

In its sample, this clonotype was seen many times. Given the absence of the conserved phenylalanine or tryptophan at the CDR3 end, a read error is likely. This chain connects TRBV18 to TRBJ1-1, with 10 bases matching TRBD1. CDR1 and CDR2 from the germline V gene are KGHSH and LQKENI. V was pared by 7 bases and J by 3 bases, with 11 bases of the junction left unmatched. The CDR3 sequence is 16 residues long. The CDR3 DNA follows: TGTGCCAGCTTACCTCGGGACAGGGGTGCGGACACTGAAGCTTTCTCT. It is translated as CASLPRDRGADTEAFS.

This clonotype appeared many times. The rearrangement uses TRBV5-1 and TRBJ2-7, with TRBD2 matching over 13 bases. V shed 3 bases and J 3 bases; nucleotides not matched to a gene: 3. The CDR3 length is 15 residues. CDR1 and CDR2 (germline): SGHRS, YFSETQ. The CDR3 loop is CASSSGTSGIYEQYF. The CDR3, as DNA: TGCGCCAGCAGCTCCGGGACTAGCGGGATCTACGAGCAGTACTTC. Complete variable domain (other parts from reference TRBV5-1 and TRBJ2-7): KAGVTQTPRYLIKTRGQQVTLSCSPISGHRSVSWYQQTPGQGLQFLFEYFSETQRNKGNFPGRFSGRQFSNSRSEMNVSTLELGDSALYLCASSSGTSGIYEQYFGPGTRLTVT.

The J gene is TRBJ2-5, the V gene TRBV28, with D tentatively TRBD2 (6 bases). V lost 6 bases to trimming and J lost 1 base, with 15 bases between them. The CDR3 is 15 residues long. Germline CDR1 is MDHEN and CDR2 is SYDVKM. The CDR3 sequence is CASSLAARPQETQYF. CDR3 sequence (DNA): TGTGCCAGCAGCTTAGCGGCCCGCCCCCAAGAGACCCAGTACTTC.